This TCR beta chain was sequenced for a study of naive and memory T cell subsets. Two oligonucleotides, mixed equimolar, formed the beta constant-region primer covering TRBC1 and TRBC2. The ligated cDNA underwent four PCR rounds using SP2 and nested alpha and beta constant-region primers. Ligation attached a single-stranded oligonucleotide with a 12-nucleotide UMI and the SP2 primer to the cDNA 3' end. Each CDR3 protein gets one entry after TCRdb re-called the UMI-ligation and nested PCR reads with MiXCR. The sample holds roughly 150,000 distinct CDR3 sequences, roughly 22% seen once. Germline CDR1 and CDR2: LNHNV and YYDKDF (reference sequence). The ends were cut back, 9 bases at V and 7 bases at J, with 11 bases in the middle. This CDR3 is built from 11 residues. This clonotype has more than one count but fewer than ten. Antigen specificity is unknown. Study results and caveats: Especially in CD8 cells, naive repertoires contained a few larger clonotypes, possibly CD45RA-re-expressing memory cells.

The sequenced sample was naive CD4+ T cells from blood. This clonotype originated in a human donor in good health. The rearrangement uses TRBV15 and TRBJ2-3; D remains ambiguous. DNA of the CDR3: TGTGCCACGAAGACGGCTCATACGCAGTATTTT. This gives the protein CATKTAHTQYF.